The rows below give T cell receptor beta chains drawn from one sample of a study of control samples from healthy donors and cancer patients. TCRdb keeps only in-frame clones here, not all; method: immunoSEQ multiplex PCR. The sample includes some 120,000 clones, 88% of them seen just once. Sample: blood. The source of these receptors is a man between 50 and 59 years old in good health. Each CDR3 is given with its conserved first and last residue.

TRBV28	TRBJ2-7	CASSTGRLTYEQYF
TRBV27	TRBJ2-5	CASSTGTVSVETQYF
TRBV28	TRBJ2-5	CASSTPTGGTRETQYF
TRBV11-3	TRBJ1-1	CASSLMQSLENTEAFF
TRBV27	TRBJ1-5	CASSCTGDRSSFYSNQPQHF
TRBV28	TRBJ1-5	CASSFAFQPQHF
TRBV7-9	TRBJ2-1	CASSLGTSREQFF
TRBV28	TRBJ2-7	CASSSGQKSSYEQYF
TRBV4-1	TRBJ1-5	CASSHLKGPLNQPQHF
TRBV13	TRBJ2-5	CASSLGLAGGRETQYF
TRBV28	TRBJ1-2	CASSSGGGQFYGYTF
TRBV2	TRBJ1-5	CANMTIKDRGNQPQHF
TRBV28	TRBJ1-1	CASSFSGQGDAFF
TRBV11-1	TRBJ2-6	CASSSSPGAGANVLTF
TRBV6-1	TRBJ2-7	CASSEVELAYEQYF
TRBV7-9	TRBJ1-1	CASIKTMNTEAFF
TRBV5-6	TRBJ1-2	CASSLTNRDYGYTF
TRBV28	TRBJ1-3	CASSFSSGNTIYF
TRBV9	TRBJ1-2	CASSVDGAGADYGYTF
TRBV3-1/TRBV3-2	TRBJ2-7	CASSQGDYEQYF
TRBV18	TRBJ2-7	CASSPGTASYEQYF
TRBV6-1	TRBJ1-4	CASSERGRVWNEKLFF
TRBV2	TRBJ2-7	CASSGLETYEQYF
TRBV7-8	TRBJ2-7	CASSWDFEVYEQYF